This TCR beta chain was sequenced for a study of OX40 agonist ivuxolimab in advanced cancers. Across the study: Patients were dosed with the agonistic anti-OX40 (CD134) antibody ivuxolimab. Earlier anti-PD-1, anti-PD-L1 or anti-CTLA-4 therapy was permitted; less than 50% had received some.

Study-wide results and limits: Fewer expanded clones were found on average in CD4+ than in CD8+ T cells.

Trimming removed 6 bases from V and 12 bases from J; junction bases left unmatched: 5. Germline CDR1 reads LNHDA; CDR2 reads SQIVND (reference sequence). CDR3 size: 12 residues. Clones were sequenced by immunoSEQ multiplex PCR, and TCRdb holds only the in-frame ones, with some missing. The data contain about 93,000 clones, around 94% of them singletons. Notes on this clone: Its antigen is unknown.

This receptor was identified in an adult with an advanced solid tumor such as melanoma, head and neck, liver or kidney cancer. This specimen was CD4+ or CD8+ T cells sorted from blood, taken in a trial of the OX40 agonist ivuxolimab. The J gene is TRBJ2-1, the V gene TRBV19; TRBD1 aligns across 10 bases. CDR3 DNA sequence: TGTGCCAGTAGCCCGGGGACAGGGGTGCAGTTCTTC. Protein product: CASSPGTGVQFF.